This T cell receptor beta chain was sequenced for a study of Graves' ophthalmopathy and Graves' hyperthyroidism. Broader study findings: The majority of expanded thyroid clonotypes above 0.001 frequency also occurred in blood. The model predicted progression of ophthalmopathy with a sensitivity of roughly 69%, and its specificity was about 76%.

TCR beta CDR3 amplification used RNA transcripts. Second-round multiplex PCR came after a first-round RT-PCR that employed HTBI primers. Using its own MiXCR run on the multiplex PCR reads, TCRdb lists one record per CDR3 protein. The data show about 57,000 distinct CDR3 sequences, with approximately 47% seen just once and roughly 5% held by the top ten. Ten or more counts support this clonotype. Its antigen remains unknown. The V segment lost 3 bases and the J segment 0 bases; nucleotides outside the gene matches: 5. This CDR3 spans 15 amino acids. Germline V gene data show CDR1 as SGHTA and CDR2 as FQGNSA. Other autoimmune disease, uncontrolled infection, pregnancy and lactation led to exclusion. PBMCs were isolated by Ficoll-Paque density gradient centrifugation, using 8 to 10 ml of fresh peripheral blood as the starting material.

This chain connects TRBV7-2 to TRBJ2-7; 7 nucleotides align to TRBD2. This TCR derives from an adult woman with Graves' ophthalmopathy. The sample consisted of peripheral blood. The CDR3 reads CASSFASGSSYEQYF. In DNA form, the CDR3 reads TGTGCCAGCAGCTTCGCTAGCGGTAGCTCCTACGAGCAGTACTTC. The variable domain in full, completed from reference TRBV7-2 and TRBJ2-7, reads GAGVSQSPSNKVTEKGKDVELRCDPISGHTALYWYRQSLGQGLEFLIYFQGNSAPDKSGLPSDRFSAERTGGSVSTLTIQRTQQEDSAVYLCASSFASGSSYEQYFGPGTRLTVT.